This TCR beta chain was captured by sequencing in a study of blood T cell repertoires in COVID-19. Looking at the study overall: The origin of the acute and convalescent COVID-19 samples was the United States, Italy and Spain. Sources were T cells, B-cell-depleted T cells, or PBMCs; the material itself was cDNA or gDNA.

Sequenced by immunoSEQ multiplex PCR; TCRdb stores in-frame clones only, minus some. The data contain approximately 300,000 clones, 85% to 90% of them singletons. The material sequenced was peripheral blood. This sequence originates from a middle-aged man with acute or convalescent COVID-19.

As DNA, the CDR3 is TGCGCCAGCAGCCAACCCCGACAGGCGCCAAGCTCTGGAAACACCATATATTTT. Translation gives CASSQPRQAPSSGNTIYF. The rearrangement joins TRBV4-1 to TRBJ1-3, with D possibly being TRBD1 (6 bases). From germline, CDR1 is MGHRA and CDR2 YSYEKL. Trimming took 2 bases from V and 0 from J, leaving 17 bases between them. The CDR3 is 18 residues long.